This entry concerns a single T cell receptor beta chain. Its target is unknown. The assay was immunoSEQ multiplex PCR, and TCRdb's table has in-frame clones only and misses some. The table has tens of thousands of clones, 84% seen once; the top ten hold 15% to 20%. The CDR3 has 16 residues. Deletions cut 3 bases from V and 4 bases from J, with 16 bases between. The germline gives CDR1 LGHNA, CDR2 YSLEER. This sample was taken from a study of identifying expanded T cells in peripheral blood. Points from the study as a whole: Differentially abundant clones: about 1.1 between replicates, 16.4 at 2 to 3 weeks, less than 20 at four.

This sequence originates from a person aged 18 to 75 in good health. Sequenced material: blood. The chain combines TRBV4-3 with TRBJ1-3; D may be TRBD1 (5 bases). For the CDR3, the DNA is TGCGCCAGCAGCCAGACGTATCAGGGACTAGGAAACACCATATATTTT. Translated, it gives CASSQTYQGLGNTIYF.